This T cell receptor (beta chain) was identified during a study of shared clonotypes between healthy human individuals. Study details: Donors were two women and three men aged 18 to 49. General study points: Generally, estimated richness proved larger in naive subsets than it did in memory subsets.

CDR1 and CDR2 from the germline V gene are SGHNT and YYREEE (reference sequence). The CDR3 is 15 amino acids. The germline V and J ends were trimmed by 6 bases and 1 base, with 16 bases remaining between them. Concerning this clone: Antigen: not known.

Over several immunoSEQ plates, each subset's genomic DNA was distributed in even portions. Profiling relied on immunoSEQ multiplex PCR, and the TCRdb table lists in-frame clones only, not all of them. Here the sample spans millions of clones, about 95% being singletons. In the naive CD8 group, cells lacked CD45RO and were positively selected for CCR7, so terminally differentiated effector memory CD45RA+ cells were left out. Every contributor of samples was a Caucasian grown-up residing in Nashville, Tennessee. Sequenced material: naive CD8+ T cells sorted from blood. This sequence joins TRBV5-4 and TRBJ2-5; possibly TRBD2 for D (6 bases). The TCR was taken from a young man in good health. The CDR3 loop is CASTSGDSGQETQYF. The CDR3 DNA sequence: TGTGCCAGCACCTCCGGGGATAGCGGCCAAGAGACCCAGTACTTC.